This entry lists 24 T cell receptor beta chains sequenced from one sample in a study of T cell clonality in common variable immunodeficiency. The assay was immunoSEQ multiplex PCR, and TCRdb's table has in-frame clones only and misses some. There are more than 35,000 clones in the sample, none observed a single time. The sequencing input was peripheral blood mononuclear cells. All receptors come from a person aged 18-69 years in good health.

This clone was seen repeatedly, ten times or more. The read stops 3 residues short of the end of the CDR3; the missing end is completed from the germline J gene. The chain employs TRBV19 and TRBJ2-7, with TRBD2 as a possible D gene (5 bases). CDR1 and CDR2 (germline): LNHDA, SQIVND (reference sequence). This CDR3 is built from 14 residues. Trimming took off 4 bases at V and 4 bases at J, with 14 bases between the two ends. The chain's CDR3 is CASSNTRFSYEQYF. CDR3 DNA (partial): TGTGCCAGTAGTAACACTAGATTTTCGTACGAG. Looking up the rest from reference TRBV19 and TRBJ2-7 gives the full variable domain: DGGITQSPKYLFRKEGQNVTLSCEQNLNHDAMYWYRQDPGQGLRLIYYSQIVNDFQKGDIAEGYSVSREKKESFPLTVTSAQKNPTAFYLCASSNTRFSYEQYFGPGTRLTVT.

This clone appeared many times. The read falls 3 residues short of the CDR3 end, and the missing part is taken from the germline J gene. J is TRBJ2-5 and V is TRBV5-1, with 8 bases identical to TRBD1. CDR3 size: 15 residues. J lost 1 base, V lost 4 bases, and 6 bases had no gene match. The germline CDR1 and CDR2 sequences are SGHRS and YFSETQ. CDR3: CASSRDRLIQETQYF. Partial CDR3 DNA: TGCGCCAGCAGCCGGGACAGGTTGATCCAAGAGACC.

This clone has at least ten counts. The CDR3 end falls 3 residues outside the read, so it is completed with the germline J gene. The chain combines TRBV7-3 with TRBJ2-5, with 8 bases fitting TRBD2. This CDR3 has 15 residues. The trim removed 6 bases at V and 2 bases at J, leaving 8 bases unmatched. From germline, CDR1 is SGHTA and CDR2 FQGTGA. CDR3 sequence: CASSPSAGEQETQYF. The CDR3 bases that were read are TGTGCCAGCAGTCCCTCAGCGGGGGAGCAAGAGACC.

This clone was picked up many times. The read ends 3 residues before the CDR3 terminus; that terminus is restored from the germline J gene. J is TRBJ2-1 and V is TRBV7-3; 7 bases fit TRBD2. CDR3 length: 15 amino acids. V was clipped by 3 bases and J by 6 bases; unmatched bases: 8. Germline assignment: CDR1 SGHTA and CDR2 FQGTGA. The CDR3 reads CASSFRGDSSNEQFF. The CDR3 DNA, read in part, is TGTGCCAGCAGCTTCCGGGGGGACTCCAGCAATGAG.

This clone was recorded at least ten times. The read gets to within 3 residues of the CDR3 end, and the germline J gene fills in the rest. This sequence joins TRBV2 and TRBJ1-5, with 7 positions matching TRBD1. The V gene's germline CDR1 is SNHLY and CDR2 FYNNEI. CDR3 length: 13 amino acids. Trimming removed 6 bases from V and 7 bases from J; junction bases left unmatched: 6. The covered CDR3 bases are TGTGCCAGCAGAAGGGACAGCCAACAGCCC. Translation: CASRRDSQQP. From start to end, the CDR3 is CASRRDSQQPQHF.

This clone was detected many times. The missing CDR3 end, 3 residues past where the read stops, is filled in from the germline J gene. This chain connects TRBV5-5 to TRBJ1-1; D is unclear. Germline CDR1 SGHKS, CDR2 YYEKEE (reference sequence). This CDR3 has 13 amino acids. V shed 1 base and J shed 1 base, with 5 bases lying between them. Partial CDR3 DNA: TGTGCCAGCAGCTTGACAGCGAACACTGAA. Translation gives CASSLTANTE. The complete CDR3 protein is CASSLTANTEAFF.

This clone showed up many times. Sequencing ends 3 residues short of the CDR3 end; the germline J gene provides the rest. This chain joins TRBV6-2 or TRBV6-3 and TRBJ2-2, with 7 bases aligning to TRBD1. V was clipped by 6 bases and J by 5 bases; unmatched bases: 9. This CDR3 is built from 15 residues. Germline V CDR1 and CDR2: MNHEY, SVGEGT. The chain's CDR3 is CASSEGQGVTGELFF. The part of the CDR3 DNA that was read is TGTGCCAGCAGCGAAGGTCAGGGGGTAACCGGGGAG.

This clone came up many times. The CDR3 end lies 3 residues beyond the end of the read and is filled in from the germline J gene. The chain recombines TRBV19 with TRBJ1-3, with TRBD1 as a possible D gene (5 bases). Germline lookup yields CDR1 LNHDA and CDR2 SQIVND (reference sequence). CDR3 length equals 13 residues. V was shortened by 6 bases and J by 2 bases, with 8 bases between the two germline ends. The DNA read from the CDR3 is TGTGCCAGTAGCCCCAGGGCTGGAAACACC. Encoded protein: CASSPRAGNT. The whole CDR3 protein reads CASSPRAGNTIYF.

This clone occurred many times. The CDR3 extends 3 residues past the end of the read, so its final part is completed from the germline J gene. The rearrangement links TRBV12-3 or TRBV12-4 to TRBJ2-3; TRBD2 agrees at 14 bases. Germline trimming cut 7 bases from V and 5 bases from J; bases unmatched to any gene: 8. The CDR3 runs 16 residues. The CDR3 spells CASTQTSGGARDTQYF. The part of the CDR3 DNA that was read is TGTGCCAGCACCCAGACTAGCGGGGGGGCTCGAGATACG.

This clone was counted ten times or more. Read coverage stops 3 residues before the CDR3 terminus; the germline J gene supplies the remainder. The chain has TRBV28 and TRBJ1-1; D might be TRBD1 (6 bases). Germline V CDR1 and CDR2: MDHEN, SYDVKM. The CDR3 contains 16 residues. Between the trimmed V and J ends, which lost 3 bases and 0 bases, there was a span of 14 bases. Here the CDR3 reads CASSFVTGNMNTEAFF. The CDR3 DNA, read in part, is TGTGCCAGCAGTTTTGTGACAGGTAATATGAACACTGAA.

This clone was counted at least ten times. The read terminates 3 residues before the CDR3 end, so the remaining end is supplied by the germline J gene. The V and J genes are TRBV4-1 and TRBJ1-1; 10 positions agree with TRBD1. The CDR3 extends over 16 amino acids. The V segment lost 3 bases and the J segment 1 base; nucleotides outside the gene matches: 5. Germline V gene lookup returns CDR1 MGHRA and CDR2 YSYEKL. This chain's CDR3 is CASSHLGQGENTEAFF. CDR3 bases read: TGCGCCAGCAGCCACCTAGGACAGGGGGAGAACACTGAA.

In its sample, this clone was seen many times. The CDR3 end falls 3 residues outside the read, so it is completed with the germline J gene. J is TRBJ1-1 and V is TRBV14, with D uncertain. Germline values: CDR1 SGHDN, CDR2 FVKESK. V was shortened by 5 bases and J by 4 bases, with 8 bases between the two germline ends. There are 12 residues in the CDR3. Incomplete CDR3 DNA: TGTGCCAGCAGCTACAGTACCACTGAA. It is translated as CASSYSTTE. The CDR3 reads in full as CASSYSTTEAFF. The whole variable domain, remainder taken from reference TRBV14 and TRBJ1-1, is EAGVTQFPSHSVIEKGQTVTLRCDPISGHDNLYWYRRVMGKEIKFLLHFVKESKQDESGMPNNRFLAERTGGTYSTLKVQPAELEDSGVYFCASSYSTTEAFFGQGTRLTVV.

This clone has a count of ten or more. The read ends 3 residues early relative to the CDR3; the germline J gene fills the gap. The chain joins TRBV30 to TRBJ2-1; 9 nucleotides align to TRBD2. The CDR3 is made up of 14 amino acids. Germline V gene lookup returns CDR1 GTSNPN and CDR2 SVGIG (reference sequence). Trimming cost V 2 bases and J 8 bases; bases outside gene matches: 7. The CDR3 loop is CAWSKLAGRDEQFF. The part of the CDR3 DNA that was read is TGTGCCTGGAGTAAGCTAGCGGGAAGGGATGAG.

At least ten counts were recorded for this clone. CDR3 DNA, as far as it was read: TGTGCCAGCAGTTTGTCCTGGGAGGGGAACTATGGC. Its protein product is CASSLSWEGNYG. The CDR3 in full is CASSLSWEGNYGYTF. The chain joins TRBV27 to TRBJ1-2; the D gene is possibly TRBD1 (5 bases). The CDR3 goes on 3 residues after the read ends, and that part is filled in from the germline J gene. Trimming took off 3 bases at V and 2 bases at J, with 13 bases between the two ends. Germline values: CDR1 MNHEY, CDR2 SMNVEV (reference sequence). This CDR3 region has 15 residues.

At least ten counts were recorded for this clone. The read terminates 3 residues before the CDR3 end, so the remaining end is supplied by the germline J gene. This chain links TRBV5-4 with TRBJ2-7; no firm D call. CDR3 length: 13 residues. Germline V gives CDR1 SGHNT, CDR2 YYREEE (reference sequence). V dropped 4 bases and J dropped 1 base, with 9 bases sitting between them. The sequenced part of the CDR3 DNA is TGTGCCAGCAGCGCCGACTCTTCCTACGAG. Residues: CASSADSSYE. The complete CDR3 protein is CASSADSSYEQYF.

This clone was observed at least ten times. The read is 3 residues too short to cover the CDR3 end, so that end is filled in from the germline J gene. The chain joins TRBV7-9 to TRBJ2-1; 10 bases fit TRBD2. V shed 6 bases and J 6 bases; nucleotides not matched to a gene: 5. The CDR3 is made up of 14 amino acids. Per germline, CDR1 SEHNR and CDR2 FQNEAQ (reference sequence). Partial CDR3 DNA: TGTGCCAGCAGGATAGCGGGGGGTTTCAATGAG. It encodes CASRIAGGFNE. The whole CDR3 protein is CASRIAGGFNEQFF.

This clone was recorded at least ten times. The read terminates 3 residues before the CDR3 end, so the remaining end is supplied by the germline J gene. The chain employs TRBV29-1 and TRBJ1-4; no firm D call. CDR3 length: 16 amino acids. Germline V CDR1 and CDR2: SQVTM, ANQGSEA. The CDR3 bases that were read are TGCAGCGTTGGTGATAATAGCGGGGATCCGACCAATACA. It yields the protein CSVGDNSGDPTNT. The CDR3, in full, reads CSVGDNSGDPTNTLFF. The full variable domain, completed using reference TRBV29-1 and TRBJ1-4, is SAVISQKPSRDICQRGTSLTIQCQVDSQVTMMFWYRQQPGQSLTLIATANQGSEATYESGFVIDKFPISRPNLTFSTLTVSNMSPEDSSIYLCSVGDNSGDPTNTLFFGSGTQLSVL.

This clone was detected ten times or more. The read falls 3 residues short of the CDR3 end, and the missing part is taken from the germline J gene. This chain uses TRBV7-3 with TRBJ2-7; 8 nucleotides agree with TRBD1. This CDR3 is built from 13 residues. V was pared by 3 bases and J by 3 bases, with 1 base of the junction left unmatched. Germline assignment: CDR1 SGHTA and CDR2 FQGTGA. The CDR3 spells CASSFDRGYEQYF. The sequenced CDR3 bases are TGTGCCAGCAGCTTCGACAGGGGCTACGAG.

This clone was observed a few times. The read terminates 3 residues ahead of where the CDR3 ends, so the germline J gene completes it. This chain connects TRBV7-9 to TRBJ1-1; D gene unclear. The germline V gene encodes CDR1 SEHNR and CDR2 FQNEAQ (reference sequence). V dropped 1 base and J dropped 3 bases, with 9 bases sitting between them. CDR3 length equals 14 residues. The CDR3 protein is CASSLGWRDTEAFF. The sequenced CDR3 bases are TGTGCCAGCAGCTTAGGTTGGAGGGACACTGAA.

This clone was observed many times. The read gets to within 3 residues of the CDR3 end, and the germline J gene fills in the rest. The chain couples TRBV27 to TRBJ2-7, with 9 nucleotides matching TRBD2. CDR1 is MNHEY and CDR2 is SMNVEV in the germline V gene (reference sequence). The length of the CDR3 is 14 residues. With V trimmed by 6 bases and J by 2 bases, 5 bases remained unmatched. The CDR3 sequence: CASRPGLAPYEQYF. CDR3 DNA, as far as it was read: TGTGCCAGCAGACCGGGACTAGCCCCCTACGAG.

In its sample, this clone was seen many times. With the read ending 3 residues before the CDR3 end, the germline J gene is used to fill in that end. The rearrangement joins TRBV19 to TRBJ2-2, with 9 bases lining up with TRBD2. CDR3 length equals 16 residues. Per the germline V gene, CDR1 is LNHDA and CDR2 is SQIVND (reference sequence). Trimming at V came to 4 bases and at J to 5 bases, leaving 8 bases not matched to a gene. The CDR3 here is CASSKAGGTVTGELFF. Incomplete CDR3 DNA: TGTGCCAGTAGTAAAGCGGGAGGTACGGTGACCGGGGAG.

This clone was counted ten times or more. The CDR3 DNA, read in part, is TGCAGTGCTAGAGCCAGCGGGAGACACAATGAG. This translates into CSARASGRHNE. The full CDR3 sequence reads CSARASGRHNEQFF. The genes are TRBV20-1 and TRBJ2-1; the match to TRBD2 covers 8 bases. The CDR3 is cut off 3 residues early in the read; its end comes from the germline J gene. This CDR3 is built from 14 residues. With V trimmed by 1 base and J by 5 bases, 4 bases remained unmatched. CDR1 is DFQATT and CDR2 is SNEGSKA in the germline V gene (reference sequence).

This clone occurred a few times. The CDR3 extends 3 residues past the end of the read, so its final part is completed from the germline J gene. V gene TRBV7-9 combines with J gene TRBJ1-1, with D perhaps TRBD1 (5 bases). The CDR3 runs 15 residues. Looked up from germline, CDR1 is SEHNR and CDR2 is FQNEAQ (reference sequence). Trimming removed 2 bases at V and 5 bases at J, with 15 bases between. The CDR3 sequence is CASSLIVRDRTEAFF. Incomplete CDR3 DNA: TGTGCCAGCAGCTTAATAGTCAGGGATCGAACTGAA.

This clone was seen at least ten times. The read gets to within 3 residues of the CDR3 end, and the germline J gene fills in the rest. The V and J genes are TRBV29-1 and TRBJ1-1; D perhaps matches TRBD1 (6 bases). The germline CDR1 and CDR2 sequences are SQVTM and ANQGSEA. The CDR3 sequence is 12 residues long. V was shortened by 7 bases and J by 3 bases, with 12 bases between the two germline ends. CDR3 amino acids: CSGGGGYTEAFF. The sequenced CDR3 bases are TGCAGCGGTGGAGGGGGTTACACTGAA.